The 11 T cell receptor beta chains presented below share a single source sample, sequenced in a study of identical twins. TCRdb reprocessed the 5' RACE reads via MiXCR and lists one record per CDR3 protein. The sample has roughly 710,000 distinct CDR3 sequences, roughly 6% seen once. The sequenced sample was naive T cells sorted from blood. These receptor sequences come from a young man in good health.

This clonotype came up many times. The V call is TRBV6-2 or TRBV6-3, the J call TRBJ2-1; D could derive from TRBD1 or TRBD2 (5 bases each). The CDR3 extends over 13 amino acids. V lost 6 bases, J lost 6 bases, and 12 bases lay in between. Germline V lookup: CDR1 MNHEY, CDR2 SVGEGT. CDR3 nucleotide sequence: TGTGCCAGCAGCTGGACCGGGACCAATGAGCAGTTCTTC. It yields the protein CASSWTGTNEQFF.

Comments on this clonotype: With a much larger clone just one base away, this may be a read error. Because it lacks the conserved phenylalanine or tryptophan at the end, this CDR3 is likely a read error. V usage is TRBV2 and J usage is TRBJ2-3; TRBD2 matches at 7 bases. The CDR3 length is 16 residues. Germline loops: CDR1 SNHLY, CDR2 FYNNEI. Trimming cost V 10 bases and J 3 bases; bases outside gene matches: 16. The CDR3 DNA reads TGTGCCAACAGGCACAAGGTGGGAGGGCCGACAGATACGCAGTATTTG. It encodes CANRHKVGGPTDTQYL.

The chain employs TRBV2 and TRBJ1-1, with unresolved D. The CDR3 loop spans 12 amino acids. Germline loops: CDR1 SNHLY, CDR2 FYNNEI. The V and J ends lost 4 bases and 2 bases respectively, with 5 bases between them. This chain's CDR3 is CASSVINTEAFF. CDR3 nucleotide sequence: TGTGCCAGCAGTGTCATAAACACTGAAGCTTTCTTT.

In its sample, this clonotype was seen many times. The gene calls are TRBV27 and TRBJ2-7; TRBD1 matches at 9 bases. Unmatched junction bases numbered 17, after V lost 5 bases and J lost 0 bases. Germline CDR1 reads MNHEY; CDR2 reads SMNVEV (reference sequence). The CDR3 has 19 residues. CDR3 region: CASSPEPGQGSFGSYEQYV. Written as DNA, the CDR3 is TGTGCCAGCAGTCCCGAACCGGGACAGGGTTCGTTCGGCTCCTACGAGCAGTACGTC.

This clonotype was seen repeatedly, ten times or more. The chain links TRBV27 to TRBJ2-7, with no clear D. This CDR3 has 13 residues. Germline V CDR1 and CDR2: MNHEY, SMNVEV (reference sequence). V lost 3 bases and J lost 2, with 8 bases in between. CDR3 in DNA: TGTGCCAGCAGTTTCGGCAGAGCCTACGAGCAGTACTTC. This codes for CASSFGRAYEQYF.

The gene calls are TRBV20-1 and TRBJ2-4, with 10 bases that match TRBD1. The CDR3 is made up of 15 amino acids. Germline CDR1 reads DFQATT; CDR2 reads SNEGSKA (reference sequence). The V gene end was trimmed by 5 bases and the J gene end by 1 base; junction bases not matched to a gene: 5. CDR3: CSASDRGQAKNIQYF. CDR3 nucleotides: TGCAGTGCTTCTGACAGGGGGCAGGCCAAAAACATTCAGTACTTC.

The sample holds many counts of this clonotype. J is TRBJ1-2 and V is TRBV12-3 or TRBV12-4, with a weak D call TRBD1 (6 bases). Deletions cut 5 bases from V and 2 bases from J, with 9 bases between. CDR3 length: 13 residues. The CDR3 sequence is CASSTTGNYGYTF. The CDR3 DNA reads as TGTGCCAGCAGTACAACAGGGAACTATGGCTACACCTTC.

This clonotype was found many times. V and J are TRBV4-1 and TRBJ1-1; 11 bases match TRBD1. The germline V gene has CDR1 MGHRA and CDR2 YSYEKL. The V segment lost 1 base and the J segment 4 bases; nucleotides outside the gene matches: 2. CDR3 length equals 15 residues. This chain's CDR3 is CASSQVGTGGTEAFF. In DNA form, the CDR3 reads TGCGCCAGCAGCCAAGTGGGGACAGGGGGCACTGAAGCTTTCTTT.

This clonotype was counted at least ten times. The J gene is TRBJ2-1, the V gene TRBV4-2; 13 bases line up with TRBD2. V lost 3 bases and J lost 4; bases outside the gene matches: 6. The CDR3 covers 17 residues. Germline lookup yields CDR1 LGHNA and CDR2 YNFKEQ. The CDR3 loop is CASSQEEGLAGYNEQFF. CDR3 nucleotides: TGTGCCAGCAGCCAGGAGGAGGGACTAGCGGGATACAATGAGCAGTTCTTC.

The chain is built from TRBV7-9 and TRBJ2-7; possibly TRBD1 for D (5 bases). Germline V gives CDR1 SEHNR, CDR2 FQNEAQ (reference sequence). V shed 3 bases and J shed 7 bases, with 13 bases lying between them. This CDR3 has 13 amino acids. CDR3 sequence (DNA): TGTGCCAGCAGCTTGTCAGGGTCGGTTGAGCAGTACTTC. It encodes CASSLSGSVEQYF.

This clonotype has ten or more counts. This sequence joins TRBV20-1 and TRBJ2-7; TRBD1 agrees at 12 bases. Per the germline V gene, CDR1 is DFQATT and CDR2 is SNEGSKA (reference sequence). Trimming removed 0 bases from V and 6 bases from J; junction bases left unmatched: 6. The CDR3 is 15 residues long. This chain's CDR3 is CSARDGTGGFSEQYV. The CDR3 nucleotides read TGCAGTGCTAGAGATGGGACAGGGGGCTTTAGCGAGCAGTACGTC.